The next 31 T cell receptor beta chains were all read from a single sample in a study of early T cells in non-severe SARS-CoV-2 infection. TCRdb ran MiXCR on the 5' RACE reads and lists one entry per CDR3 protein. The profile shows roughly 97,000 distinct CDR3 sequences, roughly 11% of them singletons. Material: whole blood, obtained at baseline. The receptors stem from an adult who was a healthcare worker with PCR-confirmed SARS-CoV-2 infection or an uninfected control (not recorded which).

The chain couples TRBV4-2 to TRBJ1-1, with D possibly TRBD1 on 5 matching bases. CDR1 is LGHNA, CDR2 YNFKEQ, per germline. There are 14 residues in the CDR3. V was trimmed by 0 bases and J by 5 bases, leaving 10 bases between them. The CDR3 DNA reads TGTGCCAGCAGCCAAGAGGCCAGGGAAACTGAAGCTTTCTTT. It translates to CASSQEARETEAFF.

This clonotype has ten or more counts. The rearrangement joins TRBV28 to TRBJ1-3; maybe TRBD1 (5 bases). This CDR3 has 15 residues. Per the germline V gene, CDR1 is MDHEN and CDR2 is SYDVKM. Trimming took off 7 bases at V and 8 bases at J, with 21 bases between the two ends. The CDR3 DNA follows: TGTGCCAGCACCAGGGAATCTACTTGGGGAGACACCATATATTTT. This translates into CASTRESTWGDTIYF.

This clonotype was recorded a few times. V is TRBV3-1 and J is TRBJ2-7; either TRBD1 or TRBD2 may supply D (5 bases each). The CDR3 contains 14 residues. Trimming pared 4 bases from V and 3 bases from J, leaving 13 bases between. CDR1 is LGHDT, CDR2 YNNKEL, per germline (reference sequence). The CDR3 DNA is TGTGCCAGCAGCCTCGGGACCTTGAACTACGAGCAGTACTTC. This encodes CASSLGTLNYEQYF.

This clonotype was observed a few times. The chain links TRBV2 to TRBJ2-7; D is undetermined. The V end was cut by 4 bases, the J end by 5 bases, with 15 bases between. CDR3 length: 14 amino acids. Germline CDR1 reads SNHLY; CDR2 reads FYNNEI. CDR3 amino acids: CASSAGFTSDEQYF. The CDR3 DNA reads as TGTGCCAGCAGTGCCGGGTTTACCTCGGACGAGCAGTACTTC.

Many counts were recorded for this clonotype. The chain recombines TRBV10-3 with TRBJ2-1; weak D call: TRBD2 (6 bases). The CDR3 spans 13 residues. The V end was cut by 6 bases, the J end by 7 bases, with 13 bases between. CDR1 and CDR2 from the germline V gene are ENHRY and SYGVKD. For the CDR3, the DNA is TGTGCCATCAGCCTTTCGGCGGGGAATGAGCAGTTCTTC. This translates into CAISLSAGNEQFF.

This clonotype was detected only a few times. CDR3 sequence (DNA): TGTGCCAGCAGCCTCGACAGGGTTGCAGATACGCAGTATTTT. Residues: CASSLDRVADTQYF. The chain joins TRBV7-2 to TRBJ2-3, with 7 bases fitting TRBD1. V was pared by 5 bases and J by 4 bases, with 6 bases of the junction left unmatched. The CDR3 contains 14 residues. Per the germline V gene, CDR1 is SGHTA and CDR2 is FQGNSA. The whole variable domain, remainder taken from reference TRBV7-2 and TRBJ2-3, is GAGVSQSPSNKVTEKGKDVELRCDPISGHTALYWYRQSLGQGLEFLIYFQGNSAPDKSGLPSDRFSAERTGGSVSTLTIQRTQQEDSAVYLCASSLDRVADTQYFGPGTRLTVL.

This clonotype showed up many times. CDR3: CSARSGAATDTQYF. The CDR3 nucleotides read TGCAGTGCTAGATCCGGGGCTGCGACAGATACGCAGTATTTT. The gene calls are TRBV20-1 and TRBJ2-3, with D perhaps being TRBD1 or TRBD2 (5 bases each). Trimming stripped 2 bases from V and 3 bases from J, with 12 bases between. The germline V gene encodes CDR1 DFQATT and CDR2 SNEGSKA (reference sequence). This CDR3 has 14 residues.

This clonotype was detected ten times or more. The chain employs TRBV10-2 and TRBJ1-4; TRBD1 is a possible D gene (6 bases). Trimming shortened V by 8 bases and J by 6 bases, and 16 bases separated the two germline ends. The germline V gene has CDR1 WSHSY and CDR2 SAAADI. CDR3 length: 14 residues. The CDR3 reads CASARGRLDEKLFF. The CDR3 DNA reads as TGCGCCAGCGCCAGGGGCAGGCTGGATGAAAAACTGTTTTTT.

J is TRBJ2-4 and V is TRBV2; D may be TRBD2 (7 bases). CDR1 and CDR2 (germline): SNHLY, FYNNEI. Trimming shortened V by 3 bases and J by 7 bases, and 10 bases separated the two germline ends. The CDR3 spans 13 residues. The CDR3 is CASSDRGGNIQYF. The CDR3 DNA is TGTGCCAGCAGTGACAGGGGAGGGAACATTCAGTACTTC.

This clonotype was detected a few times. The chain carries TRBV11-2 and TRBJ2-2; D unclear. The germline CDR1 and CDR2 sequences are SGHAT and FQNNGV. V was clipped by 3 bases and J by 1 base, with 9 bases between them. This CDR3 is built from 15 residues. CDR3 in amino acids: CASSLSPMNTGELFF. The CDR3 nucleotides are TGTGCCAGCAGCTTGAGTCCAATGAACACCGGGGAGCTGTTTTTT. The variable domain in full, completed from reference TRBV11-2 and TRBJ2-2, reads EAGVAQSPRYKIIEKRQSVAFWCNPISGHATLYWYQQILGQGPKLLIQFQNNGVVDDSQLPKDRFSAERLKGVDSTLKIQPAKLEDSAVYLCASSLSPMNTGELFFGEGSRLTVL.

This clonotype was seen repeatedly, ten times or more. The chain carries TRBV29-1 and TRBJ2-2; D is unresolved. The CDR3 totals 13 residues. Germline-derived CDR1 and CDR2 are SQVTM and ANQGSEA. V lost 3 bases, J lost 4 bases, and 9 bases lay in between. CDR3 residues: CSVDSPITGELFF. The CDR3 nucleotides are TGCAGCGTTGACTCACCGATCACCGGGGAGCTGTTTTTT.

The chain combines TRBV18 with TRBJ1-5; maybe TRBD1 (6 bases). The CDR3 is made up of 12 amino acids. V gave up 5 bases and J gave up 8 bases, with 10 bases separating them. Germline-derived CDR1 and CDR2 are KGHSH and LQKENI. In DNA form, the CDR3 reads TGTGCCAGCTCAGCCAGGGGCGAGCCCCAGCATTTT. Translated, it gives CASSARGEPQHF.

This clonotype has a count of ten or more. The chain combines TRBV27 with TRBJ2-7, with 7 nucleotides matching TRBD2. Trimming removed 8 bases from V and 3 bases from J; junction bases left unmatched: 13. This CDR3 is 15 amino acids long. Germline CDR1 MNHEY, CDR2 SMNVEV (reference sequence). This chain's CDR3 is CASWKAGLTHYEQYF. The CDR3 DNA is TGTGCCAGCTGGAAAGCGGGACTTACCCACTACGAGCAGTACTTC.

The chain is built from TRBV7-9 and TRBJ2-3, with 8 bases matching TRBD1. Germline lookup yields CDR1 SEHNR and CDR2 FQNEAQ (reference sequence). This CDR3 has 14 residues. The V and J ends lost 6 bases and 4 bases, in that order; junction bases with no gene match: 6. CDR3 sequence (DNA): TGTGCCAGCAGTTTTGCGGACAGGGCAGATACGCAGTATTTT. This encodes CASSFADRADTQYF.

Ten or more counts support this clonotype. The J gene is TRBJ2-1, the V gene TRBV24-1, with a weak D call TRBD2 (5 bases). The V end lost 3 bases, the J end lost 8 bases, and 19 bases lay between the germline ends. This CDR3 is built from 16 residues. In germline, CDR1 is KGHDR, CDR2 SFDVKD. CDR3 nucleotide sequence: TGTGCCACCAGTGATCCCGGGGAAAGCCTGGGTGATGAGCAGTTCTTC. Amino acid sequence: CATSDPGESLGDEQFF.

The rearrangement links TRBV10-3 to TRBJ1-6; D is undetermined. Germline values: CDR1 ENHRY, CDR2 SYGVKD. The CDR3 contains 12 residues. The germline V and J ends were trimmed by 6 bases and 6 bases, with 6 bases remaining between them. The CDR3 DNA reads as TGTGCCATCAGCGGTTCTAATTCACCCCTCCACTTT. Protein sequence: CAISGSNSPLHF.

The sample holds a few counts of this clonotype. The chain uses TRBV7-2 and TRBJ2-1; 9 nucleotides match TRBD2. Germline trimming cut 5 bases from V and 7 bases from J; bases unmatched to any gene: 9. Germline assignment: CDR1 SGHTA and CDR2 FQGNSA. The CDR3 is 15 residues long. In DNA, the CDR3 is TGTGCCAGCAGCAAATTAGCGGGAGTGGGAAATGAGCAGTTCTTC. It yields the protein CASSKLAGVGNEQFF.

In its sample, this clonotype was seen a few times. The chain is built from TRBV7-2 and TRBJ1-6, with 8 bases lining up with TRBD1. The CDR3 contains 16 residues. Unmatched junction bases numbered 6, after V lost 3 bases and J lost 5 bases. Germline V lookup: CDR1 SGHTA, CDR2 FQGNSA. The CDR3: CASSLTGALDNSPLHF. DNA of the CDR3: TGTGCCAGCAGCTTGACAGGGGCGCTCGATAATTCACCCCTCCACTTT.

This sequence joins TRBV5-8 and TRBJ2-1, with TRBD1 identical over 8 bases. The germline V gene encodes CDR1 SGHTS and CDR2 YDEGEE. V shed 0 bases, J shed 4 bases, and the junction held 3 bases outside the gene matches. The CDR3 has 15 residues. Here the CDR3 reads CASSLARTGYNEQFF. DNA of the CDR3: TGTGCCAGCAGCTTGGCCCGGACAGGGTACAATGAGCAGTTCTTC.

This clonotype appeared a few times. The rearrangement links TRBV5-1 to TRBJ1-1; no clear D gene. CDR3 length: 13 residues. Germline V gives CDR1 SGHRS, CDR2 YFSETQ. Deletions cut 4 bases from V and 4 bases from J, with 11 bases between. The CDR3 DNA reads as TGCGCCAGCAGCGCGGGTGTGGGCACTGAAGCTTTCTTT. Translation: CASSAGVGTEAFF.

J is TRBJ1-1 and V is TRBV2, with 8 bases lining up with TRBD1. Per germline, CDR1 SNHLY and CDR2 FYNNEI. J was trimmed by 6 bases and V by 6 bases; bases with no gene match: 3. There are 12 residues in the CDR3. The CDR3 region is CASSLQGAEAFF. CDR3 DNA: TGTGCCAGCAGCCTACAGGGGGCTGAAGCTTTCTTT. The full variable domain, with the rest looked up from reference TRBV2 and TRBJ1-1, is EPEVTQTPSHQVTQMGQEVILRCVPISNHLYFYWYRQILGQKVEFLVSFYNNEISEKSEIFDDQFSVERPDGSNFTLKIRSTKLEDSAMYFCASSLQGAEAFFGQGTRLTVV.

About this clonotype: The junction does not match germline at one end; this may be a read error. This chain uses TRBV29-1 with TRBJ1-2; maybe TRBD1 (5 bases). Germline lookup yields CDR1 SQVTM and CDR2 ANQGSEA. CDR3 size: 8 residues. The DNA of the CDR3 is TGCAGCGGCAGGGACGGCTCCTTC. It is translated as CSGRDGSF.

This clonotype came up a few times. This chain connects TRBV6-1 to TRBJ1-1, with a possible D match to TRBD1 (6 bases). The length of the CDR3 is 14 residues. The V and J ends lost 4 bases and 4 bases respectively, with 13 bases between them. Germline CDR1 and CDR2: MNHNS and SASEGT. Written as DNA, the CDR3 is TGTGCCAGCAGTGTAAACAGGGTGGGCACTGAAGCTTTCTTT. This codes for CASSVNRVGTEAFF.

This clonotype came up many times. The chain recombines TRBV18 with TRBJ2-3; no clear D. CDR3 size: 16 residues. Trimming removed 3 bases from V and 2 bases from J, with 15 bases in between. Germline loops: CDR1 KGHSH, CDR2 LQKENI. CDR3 DNA sequence: TGTGCCAGCTCACCGCAGGAAGGTTCCATCACAGATACGCAGTATTTT. Its protein is CASSPQEGSITDTQYF.

Remarks on this clonotype: Here the CDR3 omits its conserved ending phenylalanine or tryptophan, so a read error is the likely source. The chain combines TRBV24-1 with TRBJ2-1; 7 positions match TRBD2. The CDR3 extends over 14 amino acids. Germline V gene data show CDR1 as KGHDR and CDR2 as SFDVKD. Germline trimming cut 9 bases from V and 7 bases from J; bases unmatched to any gene: 11. The CDR3 spells CATGPARETNEQFL. DNA for the CDR3: TGTGCCACCGGCCCAGCGCGGGAGACTAATGAGCAGTTCTTG.

This clonotype showed up many times. The genes are TRBV7-2 and TRBJ2-5; D is unresolved. The germline gives CDR1 SGHTA, CDR2 FQGNSA. CDR3 length: 13 amino acids. With 4 bases removed from V and 1 base from J, the gap between germline ends came to 7 bases. CDR3 in amino acids: CASSYRTQETQYF. The CDR3 coding sequence is TGTGCCAGCAGCTATCGGACCCAAGAGACCCAGTACTTC.

V is TRBV20-1 and J is TRBJ2-3, with D possibly TRBD1 on 6 matching bases. The CDR3 runs 15 residues. The V end was cut by 8 bases, the J end by 0 bases, with 18 bases between. Germline lookup yields CDR1 DFQATT and CDR2 SNEGSKA (reference sequence). CDR3 bases: TGCAGTCTTAGTGGGGGCGATACTAGCACAGATACGCAGTATTTT. It encodes CSLSGGDTSTDTQYF.

This clonotype was counted at least ten times. The V and J genes are TRBV11-2 and TRBJ2-3; D remains ambiguous. V lost 1 base and J 0 bases, leaving 11 bases between the germline ends. The CDR3 has 16 amino acids. The germline gives CDR1 SGHAT, CDR2 FQNNGV. CDR3 protein: CASSLGAGPSTDTQYF. Written as DNA, the CDR3 is TGTGCCAGCAGCTTAGGAGCCGGACCAAGCACAGATACGCAGTATTTT. The full variable domain, rest sourced from reference TRBV11-2 and TRBJ2-3, is EAGVAQSPRYKIIEKRQSVAFWCNPISGHATLYWYQQILGQGPKLLIQFQNNGVVDDSQLPKDRFSAERLKGVDSTLKIQPAKLEDSAVYLCASSLGAGPSTDTQYFGPGTRLTVL.

This rearrangement joins TRBV5-1 to TRBJ2-7; the D gene is possibly TRBD2 (7 bases). This CDR3 contains 16 residues. V was cut by 0 bases and J by 3 bases, with 16 bases left in between. The germline V gene encodes CDR1 SGHRS and CDR2 YFSETQ. The CDR3 loop reads CASSLGAAGAFYEQYF. The CDR3 DNA sequence: TGCGCCAGCAGCTTGGGAGCCGCGGGGGCCTTCTACGAGCAGTACTTC.

In its sample, this clonotype was seen many times. The V gene is TRBV3-1, the J gene TRBJ2-7; D might be TRBD1 or TRBD2, each matching 5 bases. Trimming stripped 4 bases from V and 7 bases from J, with 17 bases between. The CDR3 covers 14 residues. Germline values: CDR1 LGHDT, CDR2 YNNKEL (reference sequence). The CDR3 DNA follows: TGTGCCAGCAGCCCAATGTCAGGGACGGAGGAGCAGTACTTC. Amino acid sequence: CASSPMSGTEEQYF.

This rearrangement joins TRBV10-1 to TRBJ2-1; D is uncertain. The CDR3 length is 13 residues. Trimming took 6 bases from V and 2 from J, leaving 8 bases between them. In germline, CDR1 is WNHNN, CDR2 SYGVQD (reference sequence). The chain's CDR3 is CASSLMTYNEQFF. The CDR3 DNA sequence: TGCGCCAGCAGCTTGATGACCTACAATGAGCAGTTCTTC.